This passage covers 21 T cell receptor beta chains from one sample sequenced in a study of spatial heterogeneity in lung cancer. Study conclusions and caveats: One measure, the expanded intratumoral alpha and beta TCR count, tracked tumor mutation counts.

Time point of the sample: sample taken at primary tumor resection. TCRdb independently ran MiXCR on the 5' RACE reads; one entry per CDR3 protein. The sample holds roughly 20,000 distinct CDR3 sequences; less than 5% are singletons and the top ten take about 9.8%. No cognate antigen is known for these TCRs. The sample in question was lung tumor tissue, obtained at surgery. These receptors originate from a male donor with early-stage non-small cell lung cancer.

This clonotype occurred a few times. The chain is built from TRBV18 and TRBJ2-7; possibly TRBD2 for D (6 bases). Trimming took off 1 base at V and 4 bases at J, with 11 bases between the two ends. Germline loops: CDR1 KGHSH, CDR2 LQKENI. The CDR3 covers 14 residues. The CDR3 DNA reads as TGTGCCAGCTCACCACAGGCGGGGTTATACGAGCAGTACTTC. Translating gives CASSPQAGLYEQYF.

This clonotype was counted ten times or more. The chain is built from TRBV30 and TRBJ1-2; D unresolved. V lost 1 base to trimming and J lost 6 bases, with 12 bases between them. Per germline, CDR1 GTSNPN and CDR2 SVGIG (reference sequence). This CDR3 has 13 residues. CDR3 in DNA: TGTGCCTGGAGTGGGCTGAGAGAGAATGGCTACACCTTC. This gives the protein CAWSGLRENGYTF. The full variable domain, in which reference TRBV30 and TRBJ1-2 provide the parts outside the CDR3, is SQTIHQWPATLVQPVGSPLSLECTVEGTSNPNLYWYRQAAGRGLQLLFYSVGIGQISSEVPQNLSASRPQDRQFILSSKKLLLSDSGFYLCAWSGLRENGYTFGSGTRLTVV.

This clonotype was observed a handful of times. This rearrangement joins TRBV6-2 or TRBV6-3 to TRBJ2-5, with TRBD1 identical over 8 bases. CDR1 is MNHEY and CDR2 is SVGEGT in the germline V gene. This CDR3 has 12 amino acids. V shed 10 bases and J 4 bases; nucleotides not matched to a gene: 5. The CDR3 is CATSGGAETQYF. DNA for the CDR3: TGTGCCACGTCAGGGGGCGCAGAGACCCAGTACTTC.

This clonotype was observed at least ten times. Written as DNA, the CDR3 is TGTGCCAGCAATAGCGGGAGGGCCATCGATACGCAGTATTTT. Protein sequence: CASNSGRAIDTQYF. The gene calls are TRBV28 and TRBJ2-3; 11 positions agree with TRBD2. The trim removed 7 bases at V and 6 bases at J, leaving 6 bases unmatched. Germline V gives CDR1 MDHEN, CDR2 SYDVKM. This CDR3 is 14 amino acids long.

This clonotype was found a few times. This sequence joins TRBV28 and TRBJ1-1, with D possibly TRBD1 on 5 matching bases. CDR1 is MDHEN and CDR2 is SYDVKM in the germline V gene. The CDR3 is 14 amino acids. Trimming shortened V by 10 bases and J by 0 bases, and 15 bases separated the two germline ends. The CDR3 nucleotides are TGTGCCATCCAGACAGCTATGATGAACACTGAAGCTTTCTTT. Translation: CAIQTAMMNTEAFF.

This clonotype was picked up many times. The CDR3 DNA reads TGCAGTGCTTTCAATCCGGATATCATCGCGAACACCGGGGAGCTGTTTTTT. This gives the protein CSAFNPDIIANTGELFF. The gene calls are TRBV20-1 and TRBJ2-2, with D uncertain. The germline V gene has CDR1 DFQATT and CDR2 SNEGSKA (reference sequence). The CDR3 consists of 17 residues. V dropped 5 bases and J dropped 0 bases, with 19 bases sitting between them.

At least ten counts were recorded for this clonotype. J is TRBJ1-4 and V is TRBV6-5; weak D call: TRBD1 (6 bases). V lost 0 bases, J lost 5 bases, and 10 bases lay in between. Germline CDR1 is MNHEY and CDR2 is SVGAGI. The CDR3 covers 15 residues. In DNA form, the CDR3 reads TGTGCCAGCAGTTACTCGGGGGCGCGGAATGAAAAACTGTTTTTT. Protein product: CASSYSGARNEKLFF.

This clonotype was observed many times. The chain uses TRBV5-1 and TRBJ2-5; a weak D match, TRBD2 (6 bases). The CDR3 length is 16 residues. Trimming left V 4 bases short and J 1 base short, with 17 bases between. The germline gives CDR1 SGHRS, CDR2 YFSETQ. CDR3 in DNA: TGCGCCAGCAGCCCTACTAGCTATGGCCCCCAAGAGACCCAGTACTTC. This gives the protein CASSPTSYGPQETQYF.

This clonotype was recorded many times. V and J are TRBV5-1 and TRBJ1-5, with D unclear. CDR1 and CDR2 (germline): SGHRS, YFSETQ. Trimming cost V 0 bases and J 1 base, with 17 bases left between them. The CDR3 spans 18 residues. The CDR3 coding sequence is TGCGCCAGCAGCTTGGGGCCCGGATCCGGCGGAAGCAATCAGCCCCAGCATTTT. It codes for CASSLGPGSGGSNQPQHF. Full variable domain (outside the CDR3, taken from reference TRBV5-1 and TRBJ1-5): KAGVTQTPRYLIKTRGQQVTLSCSPISGHRSVSWYQQTPGQGLQFLFEYFSETQRNKGNFPGRFSGRQFSNSRSEMNVSTLELGDSALYLCASSLGPGSGGSNQPQHFGDGTRLSIL.

This clonotype appeared many times. The V gene is TRBV5-1, the J gene TRBJ2-2; TRBD2 is a possible D gene (6 bases). This CDR3 comprises 15 residues. Per germline, CDR1 SGHRS and CDR2 YFSETQ. The V and J ends lost 2 bases and 4 bases respectively, with 12 bases between them. This CDR3 reads CASSFIAEPTGELFF. In DNA, the CDR3 is TGCGCCAGCAGCTTTATAGCGGAGCCCACCGGGGAGCTGTTTTTT.

This clonotype was observed at least ten times. V is TRBV14 and J is TRBJ2-5, with 12 bases identical to TRBD2. This CDR3 contains 22 residues. Germline CDR1 and CDR2: SGHDN and FVKESK. V shed 0 bases, J shed 2 bases, and the junction held 19 bases outside the gene matches. In DNA form, the CDR3 reads TGTGCCAGCAGCCAAGATCCCCCCCTCCTACTACTAGCGGGAGGAAGGCAAGAGACCCAGTACTTC. Its translation is CASSQDPPLLLLAGGRQETQYF.

This clonotype was observed many times. V usage is TRBV6-2 or TRBV6-3 and J usage is TRBJ1-1, with D unclear. Trimming removed 5 bases from V and 7 bases from J, with 11 bases in between. This CDR3 is 12 amino acids long. CDR1 is MNHEY, CDR2 SVGEGT, per germline. This chain's CDR3 is CASSPRTYEAFF. In nucleotides, the CDR3 is TGTGCCAGCAGTCCTCGGACTTATGAAGCTTTCTTT.

Many counts were recorded for this clonotype. The chain employs TRBV10-3 and TRBJ2-7; no firm D call. V lost 0 bases and J 2 bases, leaving 14 bases between the germline ends. CDR1 is ENHRY and CDR2 is SYGVKD in the germline V gene. The CDR3 covers 16 residues. CDR3 sequence (DNA): TGTGCCATCAGTGAGTCGACGCAAATCTCAACCTACGAGCAGTACTTC. This translates into CAISESTQISTYEQYF.

This clonotype was counted many times. The chain carries TRBV20-1 and TRBJ2-7, with D hard to call. Germline CDR1 reads DFQATT; CDR2 reads SNEGSKA (reference sequence). The CDR3 is 12 residues long. Trimming removed 0 bases at V and 6 bases at J, with 9 bases between. The CDR3: CSAREIKGEQYF. For the CDR3, the DNA is TGCAGTGCTAGAGAAATAAAGGGCGAGCAGTACTTC.

This clonotype showed up just a few times. The V and J genes are TRBV7-3 and TRBJ2-3, with D maybe TRBD1 (6 bases). Deletions cut 5 bases from V and 0 bases from J, with 15 bases between. This CDR3 region has 16 residues. In germline, CDR1 is SGHTA, CDR2 FQGTGA. CDR3: CASSLRQDSSTDTQYF. In DNA, the CDR3 is TGTGCCAGCAGCCTACGACAGGACTCTAGCACAGATACGCAGTATTTT.

This clonotype was counted at least ten times. The chain uses TRBV28 and TRBJ1-6; no firm D call. Germline CDR1 MDHEN, CDR2 SYDVKM. The CDR3 spans 11 residues. V was clipped by 9 bases and J by 8 bases, with 8 bases between them. CDR3 sequence reads: CASGLDSPLHF. The DNA for the CDR3 is TGTGCCAGTGGCCTCGATTCACCCCTCCACTTT.

This clonotype was seen ten or more times. The chain carries TRBV29-1 and TRBJ1-2; no definite D call. The CDR3 sequence is 16 residues long. From germline, CDR1 is SQVTM and CDR2 ANQGSEA. Between the trimmed V and J ends, which lost 1 base and 6 bases, there was a span of 21 bases. CDR3 in amino acids: CSVEVPQASVSNGYTF. Written as DNA, the CDR3 is TGCAGCGTTGAAGTCCCTCAGGCGAGCGTCTCTAATGGCTACACCTTC.

The chain has TRBV28 and TRBJ2-7; 10 nucleotides align to TRBD2. Germline-derived CDR1 and CDR2 are MDHEN and SYDVKM. The CDR3 is 14 amino acids. The CDR3 loop reads CATTPSGSSYEQYF. DNA of the CDR3: TGTGCTACTACGCCTAGCGGGAGCTCCTACGAGCAGTACTTC.

This clonotype was observed many times. The rearrangement joins TRBV24-1 to TRBJ2-5; the D gene could be TRBD1 or TRBD2 (5 bases each). Deletions cut 3 bases from V and 2 bases from J, with 18 bases between. Germline V gives CDR1 KGHDR, CDR2 SFDVKD. The CDR3 length is 17 residues. CDR3 loop: CATSDPSLGALQETQYF. CDR3 coding DNA: TGTGCCACCAGTGATCCTTCCCTCGGGGCCCTACAAGAGACCCAGTACTTC.

This clonotype was observed many times. The junction departs from germline at one end; a sequencing error may be responsible. The chain has TRBV20-1 and TRBJ2-3, with 14 bases that match TRBD2. Germline-derived CDR1 and CDR2 are DFQATT and SNEGSKA (reference sequence). This CDR3 spans 11 amino acids. CDR3 region: CSARGLAGVPF. CDR3 DNA: TGCAGTGCGCGGGGACTAGCGGGAGTGCCCTTT.

This clonotype came up many times. The chain couples TRBV28 to TRBJ1-1, with 7 bases that match TRBD1. CDR1 and CDR2 from the germline V gene are MDHEN and SYDVKM. V was pared by 6 bases and J by 11 bases, with 6 bases of the junction left unmatched. This CDR3 is 11 amino acids long. The CDR3 is CASSLRGQAFF. CDR3 nucleotide sequence: TGTGCCAGCAGCCTGAGGGGGCAGGCTTTCTTT.